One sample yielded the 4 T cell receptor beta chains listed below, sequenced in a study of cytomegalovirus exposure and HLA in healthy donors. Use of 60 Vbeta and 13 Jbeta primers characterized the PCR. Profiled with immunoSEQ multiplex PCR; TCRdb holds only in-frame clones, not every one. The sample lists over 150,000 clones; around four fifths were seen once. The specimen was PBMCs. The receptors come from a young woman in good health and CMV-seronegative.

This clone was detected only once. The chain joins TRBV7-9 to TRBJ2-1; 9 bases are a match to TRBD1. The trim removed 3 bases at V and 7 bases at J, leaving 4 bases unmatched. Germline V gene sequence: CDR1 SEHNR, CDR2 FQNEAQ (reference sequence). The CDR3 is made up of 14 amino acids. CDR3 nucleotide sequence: TGTGCCAGCAGCTTCCGGGACAGGGAGAATGAGCAGTTCTTC. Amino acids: CASSFRDRENEQFF.

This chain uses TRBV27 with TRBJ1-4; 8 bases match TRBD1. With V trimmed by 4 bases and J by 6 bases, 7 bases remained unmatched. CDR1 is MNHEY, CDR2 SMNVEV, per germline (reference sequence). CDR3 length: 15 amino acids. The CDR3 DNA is TGTGCCAGCAGTTCAGGACAGGGACAGGATGAAAAACTGTTTTTT. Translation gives CASSSGQGQDEKLFF. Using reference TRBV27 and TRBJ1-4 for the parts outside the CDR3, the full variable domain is EAQVTQNPRYLITVTGKKLTVTCSQNMNHEYMSWYRQDPGLGLRQIYYSMNVEVTDKGDVPEGYKVSRKEKRNFPLILESPSPNQTSLYFCASSSGQGQDEKLFFGSGTQLSVL.

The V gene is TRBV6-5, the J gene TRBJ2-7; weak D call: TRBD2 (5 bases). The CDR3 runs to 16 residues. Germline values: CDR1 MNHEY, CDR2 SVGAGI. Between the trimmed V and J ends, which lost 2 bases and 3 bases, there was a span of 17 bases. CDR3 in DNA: TGTGCCAGCAGTTACGGTCCCGGTGAGGGCGACTACGAGCAGTACTTC. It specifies CASSYGPGEGDYEQYF.

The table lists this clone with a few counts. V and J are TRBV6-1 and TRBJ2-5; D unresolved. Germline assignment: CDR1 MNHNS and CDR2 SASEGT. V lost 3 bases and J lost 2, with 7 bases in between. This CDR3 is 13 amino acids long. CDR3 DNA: TGTGCCAGCAGTGATTGGCAGCAAGAGACCCAGTACTTC. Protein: CASSDWQQETQYF.